This TCR beta chain was observed in a study of Ad26.COV2.S vaccination and SARS-CoV-2 variants. This clone was seen only once. This table comes from immunoSEQ multiplex PCR, and its TCRdb copy is limited to in-frame clones, with some not included. In the table there are over 450,000 clones, roughly nine tenths of which are singletons. Germline CDR1 and CDR2: MDHEN and SYDVKM. V was clipped by 5 bases and J by 1 base; unmatched bases: 13. The CDR3 is made up of 18 amino acids. Treatment given: roughly 19 received Ad26.COV2.S at low or high dose, single or two shots; about 5 received placebo; per-sample allocation not given. Sampling happened 63 days after the first vaccine or placebo injection.

This clonotype was sampled from a person aged 18-65 years who received the Ad26.COV2.S COVID-19 vaccine or a placebo. The rearrangement joins TRBV28 to TRBJ2-4; 8 bases fit TRBD2. The sequencing used peripheral blood, collected in a trial of Ad26.COV2.S vaccine versus placebo. Here the CDR3 reads CASSPRLASGSAKNIQYF. CDR3 DNA sequence: TGTGCCAGCAGTCCACGACTTGCCAGCGGGAGCGCCAAAAACATTCAGTACTTC.